Presented here are 5 T cell receptor beta chains from one specimen sequenced in a study of blood T cell repertoires in COVID-19. Sequencing was performed with immunoSEQ multiplex PCR; in TCRdb, only in-frame clones are kept and a portion is missing. This sample has over 100,000 clones, with 65% to 90% found just once. The specimen was peripheral blood. Source of these receptors: a woman of 80 years or more with active or convalescent COVID-19.

This clone has just one count. The CDR3 DNA sequence: TGTGCCAGCAGCCAAGGGACAGGGGACCAGGGTGAAGCTTTCTTT. It specifies CASSQGTGDQGEAFF. This chain joins TRBV3-1 (or the pseudogene TRBV3-2) and TRBJ1-1; 9 nucleotides agree with TRBD1. Germline CDR1 and CDR2: LGHDT and YNNKEL (reference sequence). The length of the CDR3 is 15 residues. V trimming: 1 base; J trimming: 7 bases; junction bases outside the gene matches: 7.

The V and J genes are TRBV5-1 and TRBJ2-3; no clear D. Germline CDR1 SGHRS, CDR2 YFSETQ. V gave up 4 bases and J gave up 3 bases, with 9 bases separating them. CDR3 length equals 13 residues. CDR3 region: CASSPSRTDTQYF. In DNA form, the CDR3 reads TGCGCCAGCAGCCCCTCTAGGACAGATACGCAGTATTTT. Together with reference TRBV5-1 and TRBJ2-3, the CDR3 gives the full variable domain: KAGVTQTPRYLIKTRGQQVTLSCSPISGHRSVSWYQQTPGQGLQFLFEYFSETQRNKGNFPGRFSGRQFSNSRSEMNVSTLELGDSALYLCASSPSRTDTQYFGPGTRLTVL.

The chain couples TRBV6-5 to TRBJ2-3; 8 positions agree with TRBD2. V lost 4 bases to trimming and J lost 1 base; unmatched junction nucleotides: 7. Germline CDR1 MNHEY, CDR2 SVGAGI. CDR3 length equals 16 residues. The CDR3 reads CASSLFAGGGTDTQYF. In nucleotides, the CDR3 is TGTGCCAGCAGTTTGTTTGCGGGAGGCGGCACAGATACGCAGTATTTT.

V usage is TRBV7-3 and J usage is TRBJ1-1; D unresolved. The V end was cut by 5 bases, the J end by 4 bases, with 14 bases between. Germline CDR1 and CDR2: SGHTA and FQGTGA. This CDR3 spans 14 amino acids. DNA of the CDR3: TGTGCCAGCAGCCCAGCGGGGTCGACCACTGAAGCTTTCTTT. Amino acid sequence: CASSPAGSTTEAFF.

V gene TRBV27 combines with J gene TRBJ2-3, with 9 bases that match TRBD2. Looked up from germline, CDR1 is MNHEY and CDR2 is SMNVEV (reference sequence). Trimming removed 2 bases from V and 2 bases from J; junction bases left unmatched: 5. The CDR3 has 16 amino acids. In nucleotides, the CDR3 is TGTGCCAGCAGTTTAGGTAGCGGGAGCAACACAGATACGCAGTATTTT. This gives the protein CASSLGSGSNTDTQYF.